Reported below is one T cell receptor (beta chain). Per germline, CDR1 SGDLS and CDR2 YYNGEE. The CDR3 sequence is 15 residues long. Losses at the gene ends were 2 bases for V and 5 bases for J; bases not matched to a gene: 8. Some clones are missing from TCRdb's copy, which holds only in-frame ones; the method was immunoSEQ multiplex PCR. The sample shows about 140,000 clones, 92% of them seen only once. The data are from a study of T cell responses to AZD1222 COVID-19 vaccine. Across the whole study: Pooled together were second doses at about 4 or about 12 weeks.

The material sequenced was peripheral blood, taken on day 0 of AZD1222 vaccination. The gene calls are TRBV9 and TRBJ2-3; 7 nucleotides match TRBD1. The receptor's source is an adult in good health. This chain's CDR3 is CASSVGTADGDTQYF. For the CDR3, the DNA is TGTGCCAGCAGCGTCGGGACAGCAGACGGAGATACGCAGTATTTT.